This T cell receptor beta chain was sequenced for a study of blood T cell repertoires in COVID-19 (dated by TCRdb to about 2020). About the full investigation: Samples from collaborators originated in the United States, Italy and Spain and spanned both the acute and convalescent phases of COVID-19. The prospective study material was composed of cDNA or gDNA derived from T cells, B-cell-depleted T cells, or PBMCs. The dataset comprised deeply sampled blood TCRbeta repertoires from subjects exposed to, actively infected with, or recovered from COVID-19. The repertoires were released in a freely available public database intended as a resource for research on the immune response to SARS-CoV-2. Samples were obtained from the ongoing ImmuneRACE study (first 160 participants) and from about 1,300 subjects provided by 6 global collaborators. The sample metadata nearly always contained a de-identified subject ID, COVID-19 status, age in years and sex. Where HLA class I and class II types were available, the types were taken from metadata supplied by the sample provider, not from assay-based typing. Findings and caveats that apply to the study as a whole: Clinical and demographic metadata were provided uncurated, with the amount varying by source and participant.

TCRbeta CDR3 regions were amplified from genomic DNA using the immunoSEQ Assay, a bias-controlled multiplex PCR. On the authors' methods: Nucleated cell counts per sample were estimated from amplification of reference gene primers within the assay. Sequence reads were collapsed and filtered to measure the absolute abundance of every unique TCRbeta CDR3 rearrangement. For each sample, productive Simpson clonality was calculated by taking the square root of Simpson's diversity index across productive rearrangements. TCRdb carries this immuneACCESS record with in-frame sequences only. Its versions omit some clonotypes, under half of them owing to an unresolved V gene in the studies checked, with the rest unexplained. For V, J and clone size, that table is used; D and trimming come from the DNA. The sample yields approximately 54,000 clones; roughly 79% were counted once. Together, the top ten hold roughly 5.7% of the sample.

Collaborating institutions collected whole blood in K2EDTA tubes following their own protocols. For TCRbeta analysis, collaborators shipped samples as frozen whole blood, isolated PBMCs, or DNA extracted from either of those sample types. About this clone itself: It has no known antigen specificity. Per-nucleotide qualities are absent, and no much larger clonotype sits a single base away.

The TCR sequence derives from a woman aged 55-70 years with acute or convalescent COVID-19. Sequences were obtained from peripheral blood.

The sequence in DNA is TGCGCCAGCAGCCAAGTGGTCTCGGTAGAGACCCAGTACTTC. This codes for CASSQVVSVETQYF. The chain is assembled from TRBV4-1 and TRBJ2-5, with the D gene too uncertain to name. The CDR3, from cysteine to phenylalanine, totals 14 residues. The read is trimmed to its CDR3 DNA, 42 bases read in frame from base 1. Via the germline V gene, CDR1 is MGHRA and CDR2 YSYEKL. V was cut back by 1 base and J by 4 bases, leaving a gap of 10 bases between them.